The clone carrying this TCR beta chain came up once. What it binds is unknown. This sample includes further DNA sequences coding for the same CDR3. With 60 Vbeta and 13 Jbeta primers, the PCR was carried out. Clones were sequenced by immunoSEQ multiplex PCR, and TCRdb holds only the in-frame ones, with some missing. The data contain 150,000 to 180,000 clones, around 80% of them singletons. This entry is derived from a study of cytomegalovirus exposure and HLA in healthy donors. As for the study in general: A preliminary data release comprised tens of millions of unique TCRs obtained from HLA-typed donors.

Study outcomes and limitations: A later analysis found TCR association rates differed by HLA locus, highest for DRB1 and lowest for HLA-C. Reportedly, cytomegalovirus status was diagnosed with high sensitivity and specificity.

CDR3 length: 13 residues. With 5 bases removed from V and 0 bases from J, the gap between germline ends came to 6 bases. Germline lookup yields CDR1 MNHEY and CDR2 SMNVEV (reference sequence). The source material was PBMCs. This receptor was obtained from a woman between 40 and 55 years old in good health and CMV-seropositive. This rearrangement joins TRBV27 to TRBJ2-3; no clear D. CDR3 sequence reads: CASSPPSTDTQYF. In DNA form, the CDR3 reads TGTGCCAGCAGTCCCCCTAGCACAGATACGCAGTATTTT.